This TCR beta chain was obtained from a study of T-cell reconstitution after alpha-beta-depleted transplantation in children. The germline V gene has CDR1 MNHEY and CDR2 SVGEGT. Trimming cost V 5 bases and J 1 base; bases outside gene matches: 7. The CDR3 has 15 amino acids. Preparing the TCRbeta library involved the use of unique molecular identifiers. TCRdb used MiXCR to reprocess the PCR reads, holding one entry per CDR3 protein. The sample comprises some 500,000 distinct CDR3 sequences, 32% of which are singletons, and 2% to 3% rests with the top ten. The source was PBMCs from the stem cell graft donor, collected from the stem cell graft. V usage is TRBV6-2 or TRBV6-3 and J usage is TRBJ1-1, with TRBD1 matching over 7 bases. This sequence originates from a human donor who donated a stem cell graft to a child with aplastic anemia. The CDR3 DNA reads TGTGCCAGCAGTCCAGGGGGTCCCGAGAACACTGAAGCTTTCTTT. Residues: CASSPGGPENTEAFF.